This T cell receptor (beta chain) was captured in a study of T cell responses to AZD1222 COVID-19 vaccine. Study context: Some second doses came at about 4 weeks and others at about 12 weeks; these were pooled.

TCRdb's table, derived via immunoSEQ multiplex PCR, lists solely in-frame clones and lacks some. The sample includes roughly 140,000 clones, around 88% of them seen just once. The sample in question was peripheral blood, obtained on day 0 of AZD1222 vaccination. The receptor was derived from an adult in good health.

The CDR3: CASSLVGSGTNVGQFF. The CDR3, as DNA: TGTGCCAGCAGCTTAGTAGGATCGGGAACCAACGTCGGGCAGTTCTTC. This chain links TRBV7-2 with TRBJ2-1, with a possible D match to TRBD2 (5 bases). CDR1 is SGHTA, CDR2 FQGNSA, per germline. The CDR3 has 16 amino acids. Trimming removed 1 base at V and 12 bases at J, with 22 bases between.